The TCR beta chain under discussion was sequenced for a study of blood T cell repertoires in COVID-19. At the level of the study: Whether acute or convalescent, the COVID-19 samples came from the United States, Italy and Spain. PBMCs, B-cell-depleted T cells, or T cells provided the cDNA or gDNA that made up the material.

Enrolled during active infection, Seattle patients were then followed longitudinally. Source study methods: Reference gene primer amplification gave nucleated cell count estimates. This table comes from immunoSEQ multiplex PCR, and its TCRdb copy is limited to in-frame clones, with some not included. The D gene and trimming were derived from the DNA, and the V and J assignments and clone size from that table. The repertoire holds under 70,000 clones, with 88% as singletons. CDR3 length equals 15 residues. V shed 4 bases, J shed 1 base, and the junction held 7 bases outside the gene matches. From germline, CDR1 is MNHEY and CDR2 SMNVEV (reference sequence).

The chain carries TRBV27 and TRBJ2-7; TRBD2 matches at 7 bases. This receptor was identified in a woman aged 60-75 years with COVID-19, enrolled during active disease. Sequenced input: peripheral blood. CDR3 nucleotides: TGTGCCAGCAGTTCCCGGGGTAGCGGGTCCTACGAGCAGTACTTC. It codes for CASSSRGSGSYEQYF.